This is a list of T cell receptor beta chains from one sample in a study of identical twins. TCRdb itself ran the 5' RACE reads through MiXCR, one entry per CDR3 protein. The data show under 1 million distinct CDR3 sequences, with 9% to 15% seen just once and around 1.6% held by the top ten. This sample was shared with a second study, whose subject was yellow fever vaccine responses in identical twins.

Sequenced input: PBMCs. These receptors originate from a woman between 18 and 30 years old in good health. CDR3s include the opening cysteine and the closing phenylalanine or tryptophan. The D gene is left open where the match is weak. Clone size, where shown, is once, few, many, or a class for clones that have expanded.

V gene,D gene,clone size,J gene,CDR3 protein,CDR3 DNA
TRBV15,NA,NA,TRBJ2-1,CATSRDLISSYNEQFF,TGTGCCACCAGCAGAGATCTTATAAGCTCCTACAATGAGCAGTTCTTC
TRBV28,TRBD2,NA,TRBJ2-7,CASSISGAGGYEQYF,TGTGCCAGCAGTATAAGTGGAGCGGGAGGTTACGAGCAGTACTTC
TRBV10-3,NA,NA,TRBJ1-2,CAISEPAGTNYGYTF,TGTGCCATCAGTGAACCGGCCGGGACTAACTATGGCTACACCTTC
TRBV6-5,TRBD1,few,TRBJ1-2,CASSYGGQGPYGYTF,TGTGCCAGCAGTTACGGGGGACAGGGGCCCTATGGCTACACCTTC
TRBV14,NA,few,TRBJ1-1,CASSQAPNTEAFF,TGTGCCAGCAGCCAAGCCCCGAACACTGAAGCTTTCTTT
TRBV15,NA,many,TRBJ1-6,CATSRDLSSPLHF,TGTGCCACCAGCAGAGATCTATCTTCACCCCTCCACTTT
TRBV12-3/TRBV12-4,TRBD1,few,TRBJ1-6,CASSYLYTGVHPTQSPLHF,TGTGCCAGCAGTTATTTATACACAGGGGTTCATCCTACCCAATCACCCCTCCACTTT
TRBV5-1,NA,few,TRBJ2-1,CASTLGGQGLALQFF,TGCGCCAGCACCCTGGGGGGGCAGGGGCTAGCCCTGCAGTTCTTC
TRBV5-5,TRBD1,few,TRBJ1-6,CASSSWDSPQHSPLHF,TGTGCCAGCAGCTCATGGGACAGCCCCCAGCATTCACCCCTCCACTTT
TRBV20-1,TRBD2,NA,TRBJ2-5,CSARSQRGWETQYF,TGCAGTGCTAGATCGCAGCGGGGTTGGGAGACCCAGTACTTC
TRBV20-1,NA,few,TRBJ2-7,CSASMPDRSEQYF,TGCAGTGCTAGTATGCCGGACCGCTCGGAGCAGTACTTC
TRBV5-1,NA,few,TRBJ1-2,CASSKLGNTYGYTF,TGCGCCAGCTCTAAATTGGGGAATACCTATGGCTACACCTTC
TRBV20-1,TRBD2,NA,TRBJ2-7,CSASPPGLAGSYEQYF,TGCAGTGCTTCACCCCCGGGACTAGCGGGCTCCTACGAGCAGTACTTC
TRBV12-3/TRBV12-4,TRBD2,few,TRBJ2-3,CASSLQPAGADTQYF,TGTGCCAGCAGTTTACAGCCAGCGGGGGCAGATACGCAGTATTTT
TRBV2,NA,few,TRBJ1-1,CASRQYGAEAFF,TGTGCCAGCAGGCAATATGGGGCTGAAGCTTTCTTT
TRBV5-1,NA,NA,TRBJ2-2,CASKAMSGTGELFF,TGCGCCAGCAAGGCGATGTCGGGCACCGGGGAGCTGTTTTTT
TRBV5-1,NA,many,TRBJ1-3,CASTGAGNTIYF,TGCGCCAGCACCGGGGCTGGAAACACCATATATTTT
TRBV15,NA,many,TRBJ2-3,CATSRVAGTDTQYF,TGTGCCACCAGCAGAGTGGCGGGTACAGATACGCAGTATTTT
TRBV7-9,TRBD1,NA,TRBJ2-3,CASSFWDRGADTDTQYF,TGTGCCAGCAGCTTCTGGGACAGGGGCGCGGACACAGATACGCAGTATTTT
TRBV6-1,TRBD2,NA,TRBJ2-5,CASSPSGGAQETQYF,TGTGCCAGCAGTCCTAGCGGGGGGGCTCAGGAGACCCAGTACTTC
TRBV12-3/TRBV12-4,NA,many,TRBJ1-6,CASSFQGQNSPLHF,TGTGCCAGCAGTTTTCAGGGGCAGAATTCACCCCTCCACTTT
TRBV3-1,NA,NA,TRBJ2-7,CASSQDPPDVYEQYF,TGTGCCAGCAGCCAAGACCCCCCCGACGTCTACGAGCAGTACTTC
TRBV4-1,NA,many,TRBJ1-2,CASSWGGNGYTF,TGCGCCAGCAGCTGGGGGGGCAATGGCTACACCTTC
TRBV7-3,TRBD2,NA,TRBJ2-1,CASSLLAGAVNEQFF,TGTGCCAGCAGCTTACTAGCGGGAGCGGTAAATGAGCAGTTCTTC
TRBV12-3/TRBV12-4,NA,few,TRBJ1-4,CASSLTGSNEKLFF,TGTGCCAGCAGTTTAACTGGGAGTAATGAAAAACTGTTTTTT
TRBV9,NA,few,TRBJ1-4,CASSVTATNEKLFF,TGTGCCAGCAGCGTGACGGCAACTAATGAAAAACTGTTTTTT
TRBV27,NA,NA,TRBJ2-1,CASSLDPTAKHSYNEQFF,TGTGCCAGCAGTTTGGACCCGACAGCCAAGCACTCCTACAATGAGCAGTTCTTC
TRBV21-1,NA,many,TRBJ2-1,CASSKTRRGGKYNEQFF,TGTGCCAGCAGCAAAACCCGCAGGGGGGGTAAATACAATGAGCAGTTCTTC
TRBV12-3/TRBV12-4,NA,few,TRBJ1-2,CASSRVYGYTF,TGTGCCAGCAGCCGAGTCTATGGCTACACCTTC
TRBV11-2,TRBD2,few,TRBJ2-3,CASSPPGTSSGDTQYF,TGTGCCAGCAGCCCCCCAGGGACTAGTTCGGGAGATACGCAGTATTTT
TRBV20-1,TRBD2,few,TRBJ2-1,CSARELAGGSSYNEQFF,TGCAGTGCTAGAGAACTAGCGGGGGGGAGCTCCTACAATGAGCAGTTCTTC
TRBV6-1,NA,NA,TRBJ1-6,CASSEMSYAPLHF,TGTGCCAGCAGTGAGATGAGCTATGCGCCCCTCCACTTT
TRBV10-3,NA,few,TRBJ2-4,CAISQGVLENIQYF,TGTGCCATCAGCCAAGGGGTTCTGGAAAACATTCAGTACTTC
TRBV25-1,TRBD1,NA,TRBJ2-7,CASSDQNSPGTGSYEQYF,TGTGCCAGCAGTGATCAGAATTCTCCCGGGACAGGGTCCTACGAGCAGTACTTC